This T cell receptor beta chain came from a study of TIL therapy for anti-PD-1-resistant metastatic lung cancer. At the level of the study: Tumor harvest preceded PD-1/PD-L1 blockade, followed by nivolumab treatment. Tumors carried a median about 1.4 non-synonymous mutations per megabase. Findings of the study overall: Treatment-naive, never-smoker and oncogene-addicted patients were overrepresented in this highly selected cohort.

The V end was cut by 4 bases, the J end by 0 bases, with 8 bases between. Germline lookup yields CDR1 SGDLS and CDR2 YYNGEE. The CDR3 extends over 14 amino acids. The libraries were made with immunoSEQ v3. Measured with immunoSEQ multiplex PCR; TCRdb has only the in-frame clones, and not every one. The sample yields about 36,000 clones, less than 75% seen once. About this clone itself: The antigen is undetermined.

Regarding time point: pre-treatment sample, taken before nivolumab and TIL therapy. Adults with stage 4 NSCLC were enrolled in a phase I trial. The genes are TRBV9 and TRBJ1-5; no clear D. The clonotype comes from a person between 25 and 79 years old with non-small cell lung cancer. Source: blood, taken at baseline. This CDR3 reads CASSPDLSNQPQHF. For the CDR3, the DNA is TGTGCCAGCAGCCCGGACCTTAGCAATCAGCCCCAGCATTTT.